This T cell receptor (beta chain) was identified during a study of response to subunit inactivated influenza vaccine. General study findings and limits: The authors proposed limited new T cell recruitment per seasonal influenza vaccination.

TCRdb passed the RT-PCR reads through MiXCR, listing each CDR3 protein once. The sample comprises 650,000 to 800,000 distinct CDR3 sequences, around 14% of which are singletons, and roughly 6.4% rests with the top ten. This clonotype was seen more than once but under ten times. The target antigen is unknown. Germline assignment: CDR1 SGHTA and CDR2 FQGTGA. This CDR3 region has 15 residues. V trimming: 5 bases; J trimming: 5 bases; junction bases outside the gene matches: 6. The sequences come from PBMCs from blood, collected approximately 15 days before vaccination. This clonotype originated in a man aged 50-59 years who received an inactivated influenza vaccine. V is TRBV7-3 and J is TRBJ2-3; 11 nucleotides line up with TRBD2. For the CDR3, the DNA is TGTGCCAGCAGCCCGATAGCGGGAGGGCGAGATACGCAGTATTTT. It encodes CASSPIAGGRDTQYF. Variable domain in full (rest from reference TRBV7-3 and TRBJ2-3): GAGVSQTPSNKVTEKGKYVELRCDPISGHTALYWYRQSLGQGPEFLIYFQGTGAADDSGLPNDRFFAVRPEGSVSTLKIQRTERGDSAVYLCASSPIAGGRDTQYFGPGTRLTVL.